Presented here are 16 T cell receptor beta chains from one specimen sequenced in a study of T cells in Graves' hyperthyroidism and ophthalmopathy. Using RNA transcripts as the source, TCR beta CDR3 regions were amplified. During a first-round RT-PCR of the TCR CDR3, the HTBI primer set was used. TCRdb re-derived calls from the multiplex PCR reads in MiXCR, one entry per CDR3 protein. The sample holds approximately 560,000 distinct CDR3 sequences, more than 45% seen once. Sequencing was performed on peripheral blood or thyroid tissue (not recorded which). These TCRs come from a woman aged 18-35 years with Graves' hyperthyroidism.

For this clonotype: Possible read error: a much larger clone is one base away. The chain combines TRBV2 with TRBJ1-5, with D possibly matching TRBD1 (6 bases). The CDR3 contains 14 residues. Germline loops: CDR1 SNHLY, CDR2 FYNNEI. V lost 6 bases and J lost 5, with 14 bases in between. The CDR3 region is CASRPGQIDQPQHF. DNA for the CDR3: TGTGCCAGCAGGCCCGGACAGATCGATCAGCCCCAGCATTTT. Full variable domain (outside the CDR3, taken from reference TRBV2 and TRBJ1-5): EPEVTQTPSHQVTQMGQEVILRCVPISNHLYFYWYRQILGQKVEFLVSFYNNEISEKSEIFDDQFSVERPDGSNFTLKIRSTKLEDSAMYFCASRPGQIDQPQHFGDGTRLSIL.

This clonotype was recorded many times. This chain links TRBV10-3 with TRBJ2-7; 7 positions agree with TRBD1. The CDR3 has 15 amino acids. V gave up 2 bases and J gave up 2 bases; unmatched junction bases: 6. The germline V gene has CDR1 ENHRY and CDR2 SYGVKD. CDR3 DNA sequence: TGTGCCATCAGTGAGGGCAGGGGGATTGCCTACGAGCAGTACTTC. This translates into CAISEGRGIAYEQYF.

As concerns this clonotype: A read error is possible here, since a much larger clone lies one base away. This chain joins TRBV29-1 and TRBJ2-7; D is possibly TRBD1 or TRBD2 (5 bases each). Germline CDR1 SQVTM, CDR2 ANQGSEA. This CDR3 region has 13 residues. The CDR3 sequence: CGVVRGGSYEQYF. The CDR3 nucleotides are TGCGGCGTTGTGAGGGGCGGATCCTACGAGCAGTACTTC.

This clonotype was counted at least ten times. The CDR3 loop is CASSVTGERKLFF. The CDR3 coding sequence is TGTGCCAGCAGCGTAACAGGGGAGAGAAAACTGTTTTTT. The chain carries TRBV7-9 and TRBJ1-4, with 7 nucleotides matching TRBD1. CDR3 size: 13 residues. With V trimmed by 5 bases and J by 10 bases, 7 bases remained unmatched. Germline assignment: CDR1 SEHNR and CDR2 FQNEAQ (reference sequence).

Of note for this clonotype: A single base separates this from a much larger clone, so it may be a read error. The CDR3: CSVSDRAGGQPQHF. The CDR3 DNA is TGCAGCGTTTCGGACAGGGCTGGTGGTCAGCCCCAGCATTTT. The V call is TRBV29-1, the J call TRBJ1-5, with 8 bases aligning to TRBD1. Germline V lookup: CDR1 SQVTM, CDR2 ANQGSEA. The CDR3 extends over 14 amino acids. J was trimmed by 6 bases and V by 5 bases; bases with no gene match: 9.

V usage is TRBV7-3 and J usage is TRBJ1-3, with 8 bases identical to TRBD1. With 3 bases clipped from V and 0 bases from J, the junction kept 16 bases outside the gene matches. The germline V gene encodes CDR1 SGHTA and CDR2 FQGTGA. The CDR3 sequence is 20 residues long. CDR3: CASSLFPGQAIYPSGNTIYF. CDR3 bases: TGTGCCAGCAGCTTGTTTCCGGGACAGGCCATTTACCCCTCTGGAAACACCATATATTTT.

The DNA for the CDR3 is TGTGCCAGCAGTCACGGGACAGGGGAATCACCCCTCCACTTT. Its translation is CASSHGTGESPLHF. This sequence joins TRBV2 and TRBJ1-6, with TRBD1 matching over 10 bases. This CDR3 region has 14 residues. V dropped 5 bases and J dropped 10; count of bases not matched to a gene: 5. The germline CDR1 and CDR2 sequences are SNHLY and FYNNEI.

The gene calls are TRBV5-1 and TRBJ2-2, with 10 bases identical to TRBD1. Trimming removed 3 bases from V and 5 bases from J; junction bases left unmatched: 7. CDR1 SGHRS and CDR2 YFSETQ come from the germline V gene. The CDR3 spans 16 residues. CDR3 region: CASSSEGQGVTGELFF. The CDR3 nucleotides are TGCGCCAGCAGCTCAGAAGGACAGGGGGTTACCGGGGAGCTGTTTTTT.

This chain links TRBV20-1 with TRBJ2-1; 11 bases line up with TRBD2. The CDR3 contains 14 residues. Per germline, CDR1 DFQATT and CDR2 SNEGSKA (reference sequence). J gave up 8 bases and V 5 bases, and 8 bases lay outside the gene matches. This CDR3 is CSAPIAGGPDEQFF. The CDR3, as DNA: TGCAGTGCTCCCATAGCGGGAGGGCCTGATGAGCAGTTCTTC.

This clonotype was detected only a few times. The J gene is TRBJ2-7, the V gene TRBV6-5, with D possibly TRBD1 on 6 matching bases. The CDR3 contains 13 residues. CDR1 MNHEY and CDR2 SVGAGI come from the germline V gene. Trimming removed 1 base from V and 7 bases from J, with 11 bases in between. The CDR3, as DNA: TGTGCCAGCAGTTACTTGGCAGGGGAAGAGCAGTACTTC. Its protein product is CASSYLAGEEQYF.

The rearrangement uses TRBV29-1 and TRBJ2-5, with D perhaps matching TRBD2 (6 bases). The germline CDR1 and CDR2 sequences are SQVTM and ANQGSEA. V lost 3 bases to trimming and J lost 4 bases, with 15 bases between them. The CDR3 contains 14 residues. In nucleotides, the CDR3 is TGCAGCGTTGACGTGGGGCGGGGAGGAGAGACCCAGTACTTC. Its translation: CSVDVGRGGETQYF.

The J gene is TRBJ1-3, the V gene TRBV5-1; no definite D call. Germline V gene data show CDR1 as SGHRS and CDR2 as YFSETQ. V lost 0 bases and J lost 1, with 5 bases in between. The CDR3 runs 14 residues. The CDR3 is CASSLERSGNTIYF. The DNA of the CDR3 is TGCGCCAGCAGCTTGGAACGATCTGGAAACACCATATATTTT.

This clonotype was detected only a few times. This chain joins TRBV7-9 and TRBJ1-6; the match to TRBD1 covers 8 bases. Trimming cost V 5 bases and J 10 bases; bases outside gene matches: 7. The CDR3 runs 14 residues. Germline V gene lookup returns CDR1 SEHNR and CDR2 FQNEAQ (reference sequence). CDR3 loop: CASSPAGGKSPLHF. Here the CDR3 DNA reads TGTGCCAGCAGCCCGGCAGGGGGCAAGTCACCCCTCCACTTT.

This clonotype has a count of ten or more. The junction does not match germline at one end; this may be a read error. The chain carries TRBV25-1 and TRBJ2-5; D may be TRBD1 (6 bases). The CDR3 covers 12 residues. CDR1 is MGHDK and CDR2 is SYGVNS in the germline V gene. CDR3 protein: CASGDRQETQYF. CDR3 nucleotide sequence: TGTGCCAGCGGTGACAGGCAAGAGACCCAGTACTTC.

Details on this clonotype: Being one base from a much bigger clone, this may be a read error. J is TRBJ1-6 and V is TRBV7-6, with 8 bases that match TRBD1. Trimming cost V 5 bases and J 14 bases; bases outside gene matches: 11. This CDR3 has 14 residues. The germline V gene encodes CDR1 SGHVS and CDR2 FNYEAQ. The DNA for the CDR3 is TGTGCCAGCAGCCAGACAGGGGAAAGATCATCCCTCCACTTT. This sequence encodes CASSQTGERSSLHF.

This clonotype was seen ten or more times. The chain joins TRBV29-1 to TRBJ2-7; D call uncertain. The V and J ends lost 7 bases and 3 bases respectively, with 10 bases between them. The CDR3 covers 11 residues. Per germline, CDR1 SQVTM and CDR2 ANQGSEA. CDR3 loop: CSAARDYEQYF. CDR3 nucleotides: TGCAGCGCCGCCCGCGACTACGAGCAGTACTTC.